This T cell receptor beta chain was identified in a study of cytomegalovirus exposure and HLA in healthy donors. Study-level results: Some public TCRs appeared in many individuals, while most sequences were rare.

Points on this clone: The target antigen is unknown.

A multiplex PCR was run with 60 Vbeta primers and 13 Jbeta primers. Using immunoSEQ multiplex PCR, the repertoire was profiled, and TCRdb retains in-frame clones only, with some absent. This table has roughly 110,000 clones, roughly four fifths appearing once. This CDR3 region has 14 residues. Germline lookup yields CDR1 SGHRS and CDR2 YFSETQ. Germline trimming cut 0 bases from V and 2 bases from J; bases unmatched to any gene: 0. This receptor was taken from a man in his sixties in good health and CMV-seronegative. This chain connects TRBV5-1 to TRBJ1-2, with TRBD1 matching over 8 bases. The sample taken for sequencing was PBMCs. CDR3 protein: CASSLGQGNYGYTF. The CDR3 DNA is TGCGCCAGCAGCTTGGGACAGGGGAACTATGGCTACACCTTC.